This T cell receptor (beta chain) was documented in a study of human T cells and chemical hapten exposure. Unique molecular identifiers were affixed to discrete cDNA molecules within the library. Original methodology: Sample TCR counts, which ranged from about 23,224 to 700,000, had a median of 95,638. TCRdb reprocessed the 5' RACE reads via MiXCR and lists one record per CDR3 protein. These V and J calls derive from TCRdb rather than the authors' analysis. The sample lists approximately 80,000 distinct CDR3 sequences, more than 15% occurring once. Blood, whole and unfractionated, served as the source for total RNA extraction. This clonotype has a count of ten or more. What it binds is unknown. General observations from the study: Among TCRs, those above 1 in 1000 frequency were unaffected by DPC sensitization.

The source is a female donor in good health.

DNA of the CDR3: TGTGCCAGCAGCCAGCAGCGGGGCACAGATACGCAGTATTTT. Translation: CASSQQRGTDTQYF. The chain uses TRBV7-2 and TRBJ2-3, with D maybe TRBD2 (6 bases). The CDR3 is made up of 14 amino acids. Per germline, CDR1 SGHTA and CDR2 FQGNSA. V dropped 5 bases and J dropped 1 base, with 10 bases sitting between them.